Detailed here is one TCR beta chain. V lost 2 bases and J 0 bases, leaving 13 bases between the germline ends. The germline V gene encodes CDR1 LGHDT and CDR2 YNNKEL (reference sequence). The CDR3 has 16 amino acids. Sequencing used immunoSEQ multiplex PCR; TCRdb keeps in-frame clones, though not all of them. The data show 130,000 to 150,000 clones, roughly 84% seen once. This record belongs to a study of blood T cell repertoires in COVID-19. Study information: The study drew acute and convalescent COVID-19 samples from the United States, Italy and Spain. Sources were T cells, B-cell-depleted T cells, or PBMCs; the material itself was cDNA or gDNA.

The TCR sequence derives from a human donor with acute or convalescent COVID-19. The donor label of this sample is uncertain. The chain links TRBV3-1 (or the pseudogene TRBV3-2) to TRBJ1-1, with D uncertain. Sequenced material: peripheral blood. CDR3 DNA: TGTGCCAGCAGCCAAAATCTCGGACTTCTGAACACTGAAGCTTTCTTT. As protein: CASSQNLGLLNTEAFF.